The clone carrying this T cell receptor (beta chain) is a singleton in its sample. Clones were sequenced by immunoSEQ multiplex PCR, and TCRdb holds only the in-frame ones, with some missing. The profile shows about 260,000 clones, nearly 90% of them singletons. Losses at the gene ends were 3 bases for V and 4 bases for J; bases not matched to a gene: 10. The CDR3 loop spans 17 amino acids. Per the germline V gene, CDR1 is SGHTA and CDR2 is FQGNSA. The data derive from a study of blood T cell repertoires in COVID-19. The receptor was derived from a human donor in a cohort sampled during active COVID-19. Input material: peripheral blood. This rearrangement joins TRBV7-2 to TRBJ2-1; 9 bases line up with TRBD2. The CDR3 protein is CASSLGLAGGRYNEQFF. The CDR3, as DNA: TGTGCCAGCAGCTTGGGACTAGCCGGCGGGAGATACAATGAGCAGTTCTTC.